These 4 T cell receptor beta chains came from one sample sequenced in a study of a mutant IDH1 vaccine in newly diagnosed glioma. Time point indicated: baseline, week 1 (first vaccination visit). Treatment described: pre-vaccination baseline after standard-of-care therapy. Measured with immunoSEQ multiplex PCR; TCRdb has only the in-frame clones, and not every one. The sample holds around 64,000 clones; around four fifths are singletons and the top ten take roughly 4.4%. The input for sequencing was peripheral blood mononuclear cells (PBMCs), taken from a glioma patient treated with radiotherapy, temozolomide or both. The receptors come from a woman aged 18-29 years with glioma. Some clones in this sample may be carry-over from other donors' samples.

The chain carries TRBV27 and TRBJ1-5; TRBD1 agrees at 8 bases. V lost 6 bases to trimming and J lost 4 bases; unmatched junction nucleotides: 8. The CDR3 has 15 residues. Germline-derived CDR1 and CDR2 are MNHEY and SMNVEV (reference sequence). DNA of the CDR3: TGTGCCAGCAGCCCTGGGACAGGCAAAAATCAGCCCCAGCATTTT. It codes for CASSPGTGKNQPQHF.

V is TRBV19 and J is TRBJ1-1; 8 bases fit TRBD1. The J segment lost 7 bases and the V segment lost 6 bases, leaving 7 bases of the junction unmatched. The length of the CDR3 is 13 residues. The germline V gene has CDR1 LNHDA and CDR2 SQIVND (reference sequence). The CDR3 reads CASRRQGTLEAFF. CDR3 coding DNA: TGTGCCAGTAGGAGACAGGGGACCCTTGAAGCTTTCTTT.

The chain carries TRBV5-4 and TRBJ2-5, with D tentatively TRBD2 (5 bases). This CDR3 comprises 13 residues. CDR1 is SGHNT, CDR2 YYREEE, per germline (reference sequence). V dropped 4 bases and J dropped 7 bases, with 14 bases sitting between them. The CDR3: CASSLGLQRTQYF. CDR3 DNA: TGTGCCAGCAGCCTAGGACTGCAGAGGACCCAGTACTTC.

This clone was seen a handful of times. The rearrangement joins TRBV6-5 to TRBJ1-5; D might be TRBD1 (5 bases). The germline V and J ends were trimmed by 5 bases and 3 bases, with 8 bases remaining between them. Germline CDR1 MNHEY, CDR2 SVGAGI. CDR3 length equals 13 residues. In nucleotides, the CDR3 is TGTGCCAGCAGTAGACAGAACAATCAGCCCCAGCATTTT. It specifies CASSRQNNQPQHF.